This is a list of T cell receptor beta chains from one sample in a study of T cells in Graves' hyperthyroidism and ophthalmopathy. TCRdb re-called the multiplex PCR reads with MiXCR, one entry per CDR3 protein. Of fewer than 450,000 distinct CDR3 sequences detected, approximately 14% appear once; the ten largest clones hold approximately 19%. Sequenced sample: blood. These receptors were collected from a woman in her fifties or sixties with Graves' ophthalmopathy. The CDR3 runs from the conserved cysteine through the conserved F or W. The D gene is left open where the match is weak.

d_call: TRBD1
v_call: TRBV5-1
cdr3_aa: CASSLNRGGTEAFF

d_call: TRBD2
v_call: TRBV6-1
cdr3_aa: CASRTPSGTGELFF

d_call: TRBD2
v_call: TRBV2
cdr3_aa: CASRDNSGRVRNEQFF

d_call: TRBD1
v_call: TRBV7-8
cdr3_aa: CASSLAGGRTEAFF

d_call: TRBD1
v_call: TRBV6-1
cdr3_aa: CASNRDRGTGELFF

d_call: NA
v_call: TRBV20-1
cdr3_aa: CSATFFFINNEQFF

d_call: TRBD1
v_call: TRBV12-3/TRBV12-4
cdr3_aa: CASSLRGQAGSPLHF

d_call: NA
v_call: TRBV24-1
cdr3_aa: CATSDPTRDTSTDTQYF

d_call: NA
v_call: TRBV30
cdr3_aa: CAWSVWGRSNEKLFF

d_call: NA
v_call: TRBV29-1
cdr3_aa: CSVGRGPGELFF

d_call: NA
v_call: TRBV28
cdr3_aa: CASSAAVGSTQYF

d_call: NA
v_call: TRBV20-1
cdr3_aa: CSASDRHSYGYTF

d_call: NA
v_call: TRBV12-3/TRBV12-4
cdr3_aa: CASAGQLNQPQHF

d_call: TRBD1
v_call: TRBV7-9
cdr3_aa: CASSTSTGGSYEQYF

d_call: NA
v_call: TRBV6-5
cdr3_aa: CASSYGALSGDEQYF

d_call: TRBD1
v_call: TRBV12-3/TRBV12-4
cdr3_aa: CASSSSGQAKTEAFF

d_call: TRBD2
v_call: TRBV20-1
cdr3_aa: CSARDTGGGTRFYEQYF

d_call: NA
v_call: TRBV20-1
cdr3_aa: CSAWDGSYNEQFF

d_call: NA
v_call: TRBV5-1
cdr3_aa: CASSLDGARNQPQHF

d_call: TRBD2
v_call: TRBV7-2
cdr3_aa: CASSTDLADNEQFF

d_call: TRBD1
v_call: TRBV29-1
cdr3_aa: CSVVPGQGSDTQYF

d_call: NA
v_call: TRBV6-2/TRBV6-3
cdr3_aa: CASRFGHLNTEAFF

d_call: TRBD2
v_call: TRBV12-3/TRBV12-4
cdr3_aa: CASSPLAGTSYNEQFF

d_call: TRBD2
v_call: TRBV6-1
cdr3_aa: CASSRGVAGVTDTQYF

d_call: NA
v_call: TRBV3-1
cdr3_aa: CASSQDVGPRRTGELFF

d_call: NA
v_call: TRBV6-2/TRBV6-3
cdr3_aa: CASSYGRAGNKYTEAFF

d_call: NA
v_call: TRBV11-2
cdr3_aa: CASSIGDVSYEQYF

d_call: NA
v_call: TRBV5-1
cdr3_aa: CASSRGQLSYNEQFF

d_call: NA
v_call: TRBV28
cdr3_aa: CASSFRQLAKNIQCF

d_call: NA
v_call: TRBV6-1
cdr3_aa: CASSYGAGGNEQFF

d_call: TRBD1
v_call: TRBV5-4
cdr3_aa: CASSGTGNSYEQYF

d_call: TRBD2
v_call: TRBV7-3
cdr3_aa: CASSFSGYPEETQYF

d_call: TRBD1
v_call: TRBV29-1
cdr3_aa: CSVGPGQGYEQYF

d_call: NA
v_call: TRBV5-5
cdr3_aa: CASSTGTSSVSYNEQFF

d_call: NA
v_call: TRBV6-1
cdr3_aa: CASLKRDETEAFF

d_call: NA
v_call: TRBV5-1
cdr3_aa: CASSLTGTGQETQYF

d_call: NA
v_call: TRBV5-5
cdr3_aa: CASSLSGTPYNEQFF

d_call: NA
v_call: TRBV28
cdr3_aa: CASLRDGVPPHEQFF

d_call: NA
v_call: TRBV20-1
cdr3_aa: CSVVGGQTAKNIQYF

d_call: TRBD2
v_call: TRBV12-3/TRBV12-4
cdr3_aa: CASSDLAARETQYF

d_call: NA
v_call: TRBV20-1
cdr3_aa: CSARDRGDTQYF

d_call: NA
v_call: TRBV29-1
cdr3_aa: CSVEEGDSSYNEQFF

d_call: TRBD2
v_call: TRBV7-2
cdr3_aa: CASRGGGRGNEQFF

d_call: NA
v_call: TRBV28
cdr3_aa: CASRLGGPSYEQYF

d_call: TRBD2
v_call: TRBV20-1
cdr3_aa: CSAIAGDLYEQYF